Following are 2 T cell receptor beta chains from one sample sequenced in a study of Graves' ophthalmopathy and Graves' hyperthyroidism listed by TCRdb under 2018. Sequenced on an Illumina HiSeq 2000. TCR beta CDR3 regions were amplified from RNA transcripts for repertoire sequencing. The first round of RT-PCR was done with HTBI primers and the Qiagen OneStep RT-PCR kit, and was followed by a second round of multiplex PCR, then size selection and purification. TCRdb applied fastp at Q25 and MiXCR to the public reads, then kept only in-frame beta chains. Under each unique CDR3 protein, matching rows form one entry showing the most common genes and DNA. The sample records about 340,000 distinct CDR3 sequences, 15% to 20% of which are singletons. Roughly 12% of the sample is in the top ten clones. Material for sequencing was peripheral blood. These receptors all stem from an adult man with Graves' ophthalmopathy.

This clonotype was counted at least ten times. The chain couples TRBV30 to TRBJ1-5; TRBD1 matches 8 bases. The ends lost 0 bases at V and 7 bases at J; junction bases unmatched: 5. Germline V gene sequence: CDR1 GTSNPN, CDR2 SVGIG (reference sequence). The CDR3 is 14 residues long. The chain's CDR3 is CAWSVRDRLQPQHF. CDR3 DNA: TGTGCCTGGAGTGTCCGGGACAGGTTGCAGCCCCAGCATTTT.

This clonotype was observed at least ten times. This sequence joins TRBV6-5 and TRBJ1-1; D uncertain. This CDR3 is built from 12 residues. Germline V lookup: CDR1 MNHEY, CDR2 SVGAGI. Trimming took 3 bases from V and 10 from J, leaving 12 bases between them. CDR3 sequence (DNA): TGTGCCAGCAGTTATGAAGGGATAAGAGCTTTCTTT. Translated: CASSYEGIRAFF.